The 19 T cell receptor beta chains listed next were all sequenced from one sample in a study of Ad26.COV2.S vaccination and SARS-CoV-2 variants. Documented treatment: around 19 received Ad26.COV2.S at low or high dose, single or two shots; a few received placebo; per-sample allocation not given. Sample collection was performed on day 63 after the first vaccine or placebo injection. The repertoire was sequenced with immunoSEQ multiplex PCR; TCRdb's copy has only in-frame clones and lacks some. The sample shows some 320,000 clones, roughly 80% of them seen only once. The source was peripheral blood, collected in a trial of Ad26.COV2.S vaccine versus placebo. These receptors all stem from a person aged 18-60 years who received the Ad26.COV2.S COVID-19 vaccine or a placebo.

The rearrangement links TRBV5-6 to TRBJ1-3, with D uncertain. The germline V gene encodes CDR1 SGHDT and CDR2 YYEEEE. Trimming removed 3 bases at V and 4 bases at J, with 14 bases between. The CDR3 consists of 15 residues. CDR3 sequence: CASSSGPPGGNTIYF. The CDR3 DNA reads TGTGCCAGCAGCTCCGGGCCGCCGGGGGGAAACACCATATATTTT.

CDR3 protein: CASSSGGQTGELFF. The CDR3 bases are TGTGCCAGCAGTTCCGGGGGGCAAACCGGGGAGCTGTTTTTT. J is TRBJ2-2 and V is TRBV6-5; maybe TRBD2 (7 bases). The V end was cut by 4 bases, the J end by 5 bases, with 11 bases between. Germline V CDR1 and CDR2: MNHEY, SVGAGI. The CDR3 sequence is 14 residues long.

The CDR3 DNA reads TGCGCCAGCAGCTTCGGGGGTAGCGGGGGCGAGACCCAGTACTTC. This encodes CASSFGGSGGETQYF. The gene calls are TRBV5-1 and TRBJ2-5; 9 bases align to TRBD2. This CDR3 region has 15 residues. CDR1 is SGHRS, CDR2 YFSETQ, per germline. V shed 2 bases, J shed 5 bases, and the junction held 7 bases outside the gene matches.

In this sample, this clone turned up a few times. The V and J genes are TRBV6-4 and TRBJ1-6; TRBD1 matches 10 bases. There are 15 residues in the CDR3. Germline values: CDR1 MRHNA, CDR2 SNTAGT. The J segment lost 7 bases and the V segment lost 3 bases, leaving 3 bases of the junction unmatched. The CDR3 region is CASSEVTGGNSPLHF. CDR3 coding DNA: TGTGCCAGCAGTGAGGTGACAGGGGGCAATTCACCCCTCCACTTT.

The chain recombines TRBV6-1 with TRBJ2-1; D gene ambiguous. The CDR3 loop spans 12 amino acids. V was shortened by 6 bases and J by 8 bases, with 11 bases between the two germline ends. The V gene's germline CDR1 is MNHNS and CDR2 SASEGT. The CDR3 DNA reads TGTGCCAGCAGCCCTGTGGGGTATGAGCAGTTCTTC. It codes for CASSPVGYEQFF.

The chain employs TRBV7-9 and TRBJ1-5; 9 bases line up with TRBD1. The J segment lost 2 bases and the V segment lost 5 bases, leaving 4 bases of the junction unmatched. Germline V CDR1 and CDR2: SEHNR, FQNEAQ (reference sequence). The CDR3 is 15 residues long. This CDR3 is CASSGTGIGNQPQHF. CDR3 nucleotide sequence: TGTGCCAGCAGCGGGACAGGGATCGGCAATCAGCCCCAGCATTTT.

The rearrangement links TRBV12-3 or TRBV12-4 to TRBJ2-7; D uncertain. The CDR3 totals 13 residues. The V gene lost 6 bases and the J gene lost 0 bases, with 9 bases spanning the gap. The CDR3 protein is CASSPLNSYEQYF. DNA of the CDR3: TGTGCCAGCAGCCCCCTTAACTCCTACGAGCAGTACTTC.

The chain combines TRBV6-5 with TRBJ2-3, with D perhaps matching TRBD1 or TRBD2 (6 bases each). The V gene's germline CDR1 is MNHEY and CDR2 SVGAGI. There are 14 residues in the CDR3. V lost 5 bases and J 4 bases, leaving 13 bases between the germline ends. CDR3 in DNA: TGTGCCAGCAGTCGACTGAGGGGGGCAGATACGCAGTATTTT. This gives the protein CASSRLRGADTQYF.

This rearrangement joins TRBV5-1 to TRBJ2-5; TRBD1 might be the D (7 bases). Germline assignment: CDR1 SGHRS and CDR2 YFSETQ. This CDR3 spans 15 amino acids. Trimming left V 4 bases short and J 2 bases short, with 15 bases between. As DNA, the CDR3 is TGCGCCAGCAGCGCGGGACAGCACCTTCAAGAGACCCAGTACTTC. It codes for CASSAGQHLQETQYF.

This chain connects TRBV5-1 to TRBJ1-4, with a possible D match to TRBD1 (6 bases). The germline CDR1 and CDR2 sequences are SGHRS and YFSETQ. Trimming shortened V by 2 bases and J by 2 bases, and 16 bases separated the two germline ends. The length of the CDR3 is 17 residues. In DNA, the CDR3 is TGCGCCAGCAGCTTCGGACAGCCCCGTTACACTAATGAAAAACTGTTTTTT. It is translated as CASSFGQPRYTNEKLFF.

The chain recombines TRBV19 with TRBJ2-4; possibly TRBD1 or TRBD2 for D (5 bases each). This CDR3 has 15 amino acids. The V gene's germline CDR1 is LNHDA and CDR2 SQIVND (reference sequence). Trimming took off 7 bases at V and 6 bases at J, with 19 bases between the two ends. The CDR3 nucleotides read TGTGCCAGTACCCCCGGGACCGACGGACGAAACATTCAGTACTTC. As protein: CASTPGTDGRNIQYF. Looking up the rest from reference TRBV19 and TRBJ2-4 gives the full variable domain: DGGITQSPKYLFRKEGQNVTLSCEQNLNHDAMYWYRQDPGQGLRLIYYSQIVNDFQKGDIAEGYSVSREKKESFPLTVTSAQKNPTAFYLCASTPGTDGRNIQYFGAGTRLSVL.

The chain uses TRBV2 and TRBJ2-3, with TRBD1 as a possible D gene (6 bases). V lost 4 bases to trimming and J lost 4 bases, with 9 bases between them. This CDR3 is built from 13 residues. Germline V gene data show CDR1 as SNHLY and CDR2 as FYNNEI. CDR3 sequence (DNA): TGTGCCAGCAGTGTACAGGGCCCAGATACGCAGTATTTT. This encodes CASSVQGPDTQYF.

The chain joins TRBV7-8 to TRBJ2-7, with D possibly called TRBD1 or TRBD2 (6 bases each). The CDR3 loop spans 14 amino acids. V gave up 8 bases and J gave up 7 bases, with 21 bases separating them. Looked up from germline, CDR1 is SGHVS and CDR2 is FQNEAQ. CDR3 nucleotides: TGTGCCAGCTGCCCGTACTGGGGGGCTAAGGAGCAGTACTTC. Translated: CASCPYWGAKEQYF.

The genes are TRBV6-5 and TRBJ2-7; TRBD2 might be the D (5 bases). V lost 5 bases to trimming and J lost 1 base, with 15 bases between them. CDR1 and CDR2 (germline): MNHEY, SVGAGI. The CDR3 is 15 residues long. DNA for the CDR3: TGTGCCAGCAGTCTAGAGGGCGCCCGTTCCTACGAGCAGTACTTC. Its protein product is CASSLEGARSYEQYF.

This clone was counted between two and nine times. Here the CDR3 reads CASSPPGQGKVGNYGYTF. The DNA for the CDR3 is TGTGCCAGCAGCCCTCCGGGACAGGGGAAGGTAGGTAACTATGGCTACACCTTC. The chain has TRBV7-3 and TRBJ1-2, with 10 bases matching TRBD1. The ends lost 5 bases at V and 1 base at J; junction bases unmatched: 13. Germline CDR1 SGHTA, CDR2 FQGTGA. The CDR3 is 18 amino acids.

V gene TRBV7-9 combines with J gene TRBJ1-1, with TRBD1 as a possible D gene (5 bases). This CDR3 contains 15 residues. Germline V gene sequence: CDR1 SEHNR, CDR2 FQNEAQ (reference sequence). V shed 4 bases and J shed 4 bases, with 16 bases lying between them. The CDR3 DNA is TGTGCCAGCAGCTCCCGCGGGGGGGTAGGCACTGAAGCTTTCTTT. Translating gives CASSSRGGVGTEAFF.

The chain links TRBV5-1 to TRBJ1-6, with 7 bases matching TRBD1. Per the germline V gene, CDR1 is SGHRS and CDR2 is YFSETQ. This CDR3 is built from 14 residues. Trimming cost V 4 bases and J 7 bases; bases outside gene matches: 5. The CDR3: CASSRTTGNSPLHF. The CDR3 DNA sequence: TGCGCCAGCAGCCGCACGACAGGGAATTCACCCCTCCACTTT.

The gene calls are TRBV2 and TRBJ2-1, with 11 bases aligning to TRBD2. J was trimmed by 4 bases and V by 0 bases; bases with no gene match: 8. Germline V gene sequence: CDR1 SNHLY, CDR2 FYNNEI. The CDR3 contains 18 residues. CDR3 residues: CASSEALLTSGAYNEQFF. CDR3 DNA sequence: TGTGCCAGCAGTGAAGCCCTTCTGACTAGCGGGGCTTACAATGAGCAGTTCTTC. The entire variable domain, with the rest obtained from reference TRBV2 and TRBJ2-1, is as follows: EPEVTQTPSHQVTQMGQEVILRCVPISNHLYFYWYRQILGQKVEFLVSFYNNEISEKSEIFDDQFSVERPDGSNFTLKIRSTKLEDSAMYFCASSEALLTSGAYNEQFFGPGTRLTVL.

The chain employs TRBV7-2 and TRBJ1-1, with a possible D match to TRBD1 (6 bases). The germline V gene encodes CDR1 SGHTA and CDR2 FQGNSA. V lost 4 bases and J lost 1, with 10 bases in between. This CDR3 has 14 amino acids. This CDR3 reads CASSSYRENTEAFF. CDR3 in DNA: TGTGCCAGCAGCTCCTACAGGGAGAACACTGAAGCTTTCTTT.